The 21 T cell receptor beta chains reported below all come from one sample, sequenced in a study of CD8 T cells in Susac syndrome. The authors reverse transcribed roughly 0.5 to 1 ug RNA with random hexamers. TCRdb recomputed calls from the immunoSEQ multiplex PCR reads with MiXCR, one row per CDR3 protein. The sample consists of some 200,000 distinct CDR3 sequences, more than 85% of them appearing once. Sequences were obtained from CD4+ T cells from PBMCs. The receptors here all came from a human donor with Susac syndrome.

The V and J genes are TRBV4-2 and TRBJ2-7, with D possibly TRBD1 on 5 matching bases. The V gene lost 0 bases and the J gene lost 7 bases, with 13 bases spanning the gap. The germline gives CDR1 LGHNA, CDR2 YNFKEQ. This CDR3 has 14 amino acids. CDR3 region: CASSQDLSQGEQYF. The CDR3 coding sequence is TGTGCCAGCAGCCAAGATTTGAGCCAGGGAGAGCAGTACTTC.

The V and J genes are TRBV27 and TRBJ2-3; 7 bases agree with TRBD2. The CDR3 totals 15 residues. Germline trimming cut 6 bases from V and 1 base from J; bases unmatched to any gene: 7. Germline values: CDR1 MNHEY, CDR2 SMNVEV (reference sequence). CDR3 sequence (DNA): TGTGCCAGCAGACCTAGCGGAGACGGCACAGATACGCAGTATTTT. It codes for CASRPSGDGTDTQYF.

This chain connects TRBV20-1 to TRBJ1-1; D gene uncertain. Trimming stripped 5 bases from V and 3 bases from J, with 7 bases between. This CDR3 is built from 11 residues. Germline CDR1 DFQATT, CDR2 SNEGSKA (reference sequence). The CDR3 DNA follows: TGCAGTGCTCCTACCGACACTGAAGCTTTCTTT. Amino acid sequence: CSAPTDTEAFF.

CDR3 amino acids: CSVVQKLNTEAFF. The CDR3 bases are TGCAGCGTTGTTCAGAAGTTGAACACTGAAGCTTTCTTT. V and J are TRBV29-1 and TRBJ1-1; D remains unclear. This CDR3 is 13 amino acids long. The V end was cut by 4 bases, the J end by 0 bases, with 9 bases between. CDR1 SQVTM and CDR2 ANQGSEA come from the germline V gene.

This clonotype appeared a single time. The J gene is TRBJ1-5, the V gene TRBV5-1; D is possibly TRBD1 (6 bases). Deletions cut 0 bases from V and 3 bases from J, with 10 bases between. The CDR3 runs 15 residues. Germline V gene data show CDR1 as SGHRS and CDR2 as YFSETQ. The CDR3 region has the DNA TGCGCCAGCAGCTTGGGGACAGACGACAATCAGCCCCAGCATTTT. The encoded protein is CASSLGTDDNQPQHF.

The J gene is TRBJ2-7, the V gene TRBV28, with a possible D match to TRBD1 (6 bases). The CDR3 totals 12 residues. The V gene's germline CDR1 is MDHEN and CDR2 SYDVKM. V lost 5 bases to trimming and J lost 2 bases, with 7 bases between them. CDR3 sequence: CASSGGPYEQYF. CDR3 bases: TGTGCCAGCAGTGGGGGCCCCTACGAGCAGTACTTC.

The chain links TRBV28 to TRBJ2-7; D is ambiguous. The CDR3 runs 12 residues. Germline CDR1 is MDHEN and CDR2 is SYDVKM. The CDR3 loop reads CAVARPLYEQYF. CDR3 nucleotides: TGTGCGGTTGCGAGGCCCCTCTACGAGCAGTACTTC.

Here the CDR3 DNA reads TGTGCCAGTAGTATATTTGGGGTCGGCTATGGCTACACCTTC. It codes for CASSIFGVGYGYTF. This chain connects TRBV19 to TRBJ1-2, with D unresolved. V was cut by 2 bases and J by 4 bases, with 11 bases left in between. The germline V gene encodes CDR1 LNHDA and CDR2 SQIVND (reference sequence). The CDR3 runs to 14 residues.

The J gene is TRBJ2-1, the V gene TRBV7-9; D is unresolved. The CDR3 extends over 14 amino acids. V lost 7 bases to trimming and J lost 1 base, with 11 bases between them. Germline V gene lookup returns CDR1 SEHNR and CDR2 FQNEAQ (reference sequence). The CDR3 reads CASKGRMSYNEQFF. The CDR3 DNA sequence: TGTGCCAGCAAAGGCAGGATGTCCTACAATGAGCAGTTCTTC.

The V call is TRBV5-6, the J call TRBJ2-1, with D possibly TRBD2 on 6 matching bases. CDR3 length: 14 residues. Trimming took 5 bases from V and 5 from J, leaving 14 bases between them. Looked up from germline, CDR1 is SGHDT and CDR2 is YYEEEE. CDR3 protein: CASSLSGLDNEQFF. The CDR3 DNA is TGTGCCAGCAGTTTATCGGGACTCGACAATGAGCAGTTCTTC.

This clonotype showed up just a few times. The rearrangement links TRBV18 to TRBJ2-7, with TRBD2 matching over 14 bases. The V gene's germline CDR1 is KGHSH and CDR2 LQKENI. The CDR3 length is 16 residues. J lost 3 bases, V lost 3 bases, and 4 bases had no gene match. The chain's CDR3 is CASSPLGLAGVYEQYF. For the CDR3, the DNA is TGTGCCAGCTCACCCCTGGGACTAGCGGGGGTCTACGAGCAGTACTTC.

This clonotype has a handful of counts. CDR3 DNA: TGTGCCAGCTCGGGGGAGCAGTACTTC. Its protein product is CASSGEQYF. The chain employs TRBV9 and TRBJ2-7; D possibly corresponds to TRBD2 (5 bases). With 7 bases removed from V and 7 bases from J, the gap between germline ends came to 6 bases. CDR1 is SGDLS, CDR2 YYNGEE, per germline. The CDR3 spans 9 residues.

The chain uses TRBV3-1 and TRBJ1-1, with unresolved D. In germline, CDR1 is LGHDT, CDR2 YNNKEL (reference sequence). The V and J ends lost 0 bases and 5 bases respectively, with 10 bases between them. This CDR3 region has 14 residues. The CDR3 spells CASSQDQVETEAFF. CDR3 DNA: TGTGCCAGCAGCCAAGATCAAGTAGAGACTGAAGCTTTCTTT.

The chain combines TRBV11-2 with TRBJ2-5; D not resolved. Germline-derived CDR1 and CDR2 are SGHAT and FQNNGV. Deletions cut 1 base from V and 2 bases from J, with 14 bases between. This CDR3 region has 16 residues. The CDR3 is CASSLAGQKEQETQYF. CDR3 DNA: TGTGCCAGCAGCTTAGCAGGCCAGAAAGAACAAGAGACCCAGTACTTC.

The chain uses TRBV7-2 and TRBJ2-3; 7 nucleotides align to TRBD2. This CDR3 has 16 residues. Trimming took 3 bases from V and 0 from J; bases not matched to a gene: 6. Germline V gene lookup returns CDR1 SGHTA and CDR2 FQGNSA. The CDR3 DNA reads as TGTGCCAGCAGCTTTAGTCTAGCGGCTAGCACAGATACGCAGTATTTT. It encodes CASSFSLAASTDTQYF.

Regarding this clonotype: The junction differs from germline at one of its ends, possibly a read error. This chain connects TRBV6-4 to TRBJ1-1, with D unresolved. The germline gives CDR1 MRHNA, CDR2 SNTAGT. This CDR3 is built from 13 residues. The chain's CDR3 is CANSTTENTEAFF. Written as DNA, the CDR3 is TGTGCCAACAGTACAACAGAGAACACTGAAGCTTTCTTT.

The chain employs TRBV7-8 and TRBJ2-5; TRBD2 is a possible D gene (5 bases). The V end was cut by 1 base, the J end by 7 bases, with 16 bases between. From germline, CDR1 is SGHVS and CDR2 FQNEAQ. CDR3 size: 15 residues. The CDR3 nucleotides read TGTGCCAGCAGCTTAGGAAGGACCGGCGGGTGGACCCAGTACTTC. As protein: CASSLGRTGGWTQYF.

The chain recombines TRBV3-1 with TRBJ2-7; 8 bases are shared with TRBD2. The V gene end was trimmed by 0 bases and the J gene end by 4 bases; junction bases not matched to a gene: 2. The CDR3 is 14 residues long. Germline V gene sequence: CDR1 LGHDT, CDR2 YNNKEL (reference sequence). The CDR3 here is CASSQDGGEYEQYF. In DNA form, the CDR3 reads TGTGCCAGCAGCCAAGACGGGGGGGAGTACGAGCAGTACTTC.

CDR3: CAISETYEQYF. The CDR3, as DNA: TGTGCCATCAGTGAAACCTACGAGCAGTACTTC. V gene TRBV10-3 combines with J gene TRBJ2-7, with no clear D. The CDR3 extends over 11 amino acids. V gave up 3 bases and J gave up 2 bases, with 2 bases separating them. CDR1 is ENHRY, CDR2 SYGVKD, per germline.

The chain couples TRBV19 to TRBJ2-1; 7 bases are shared with TRBD1. J gave up 4 bases and V 5 bases, and 8 bases lay outside the gene matches. Germline V gives CDR1 LNHDA, CDR2 SQIVND (reference sequence). The CDR3 covers 15 residues. Here the CDR3 DNA reads TGTGCCAGTAGTCCGGACAGGCCACCATACAATGAGCAGTTCTTC. Its translation: CASSPDRPPYNEQFF.

The rearrangement uses TRBV11-2 and TRBJ2-7; 10 bases align to TRBD2. Germline assignment: CDR1 SGHAT and CDR2 FQNNGV. Trimming cost V 6 bases and J 4 bases; bases outside gene matches: 12. CDR3 length: 16 amino acids. This CDR3 reads CASREPSGRAAYEQYF. The CDR3 coding sequence is TGTGCCAGCAGGGAACCGAGCGGGAGGGCCGCGTACGAGCAGTACTTC.